This T cell receptor beta chain comes out of a study of CD8+ T cells in alopecia areata. Study-level findings and limits: Sequenced scalp T cells also include alphabeta T cells resident in normal skin.

Following RNA extraction, reverse transcription yielded cDNA that acted as the sequencing template. Sequencing was performed with immunoSEQ multiplex PCR; in TCRdb, only in-frame clones are kept and a portion is missing. Among roughly 200,000 clones, around three fifths were seen once, and the ten largest hold roughly 5.3%. The researchers isolated CD4+ and CD8+ T cells from PBMCs by sorting. Notes on this clone: Its target is unknown.

Per germline, CDR1 PRHDT and CDR2 FYEKMQ (reference sequence). This CDR3 spans 13 amino acids. The J segment lost 4 bases and the V segment lost 5 bases, leaving 3 bases of the junction unmatched. Source material: CD8+ T cells sorted from blood. The chain couples TRBV13 to TRBJ1-2; 8 nucleotides line up with TRBD1. The receptor was derived from a human donor in good health. The CDR3 loop is CASSHRGTYGYTF. In DNA form, the CDR3 reads TGTGCCAGCAGCCACAGGGGGACCTATGGCTACACCTTC.